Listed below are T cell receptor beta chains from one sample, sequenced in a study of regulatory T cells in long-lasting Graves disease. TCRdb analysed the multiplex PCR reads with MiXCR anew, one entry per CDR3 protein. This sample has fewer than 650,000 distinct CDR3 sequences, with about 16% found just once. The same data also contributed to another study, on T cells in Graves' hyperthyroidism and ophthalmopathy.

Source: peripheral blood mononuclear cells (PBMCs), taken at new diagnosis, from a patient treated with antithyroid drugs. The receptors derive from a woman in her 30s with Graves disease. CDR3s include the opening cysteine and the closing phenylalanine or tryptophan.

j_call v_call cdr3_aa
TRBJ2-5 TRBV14 CASSQGEILAANQETQYF
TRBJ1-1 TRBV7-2 CASSLSGDMNTEAFF
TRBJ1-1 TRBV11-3 CASSSGGRAFF
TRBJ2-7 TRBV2 CASRGGPDEQYF
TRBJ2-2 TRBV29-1 CSVALGQGNTGELFF
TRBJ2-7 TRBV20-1 CSAPKPRGSGYEQYF
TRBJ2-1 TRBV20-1 CSPDPTSTGNNEQFF
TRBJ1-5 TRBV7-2 CASSPGVWATTWHF
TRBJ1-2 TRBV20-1 CSAPTYYGYTF
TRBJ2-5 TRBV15 CATGNRVGETQYF
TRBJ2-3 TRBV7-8 CASIRGLGDTQYF
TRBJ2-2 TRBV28 CASSPEAITGELFF
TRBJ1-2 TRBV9 CASSVASTGGGYTF
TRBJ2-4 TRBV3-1 CASSHRQVAKNIQYF
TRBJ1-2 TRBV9 CASSEQAGEVAGYTF
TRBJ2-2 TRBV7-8 CASNLMGRGGMTGELFF
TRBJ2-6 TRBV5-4 CASSLRQTGANVLTF
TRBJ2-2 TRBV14 CASRLNRRPLLFRGELFF
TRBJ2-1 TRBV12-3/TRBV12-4 CASRTQGAGYNEQFF
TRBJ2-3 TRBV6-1 CAARSGDTQYF
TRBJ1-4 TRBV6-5 CASSYSSSTNEKLFF
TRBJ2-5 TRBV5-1 CASSLTGPQPTETQYF
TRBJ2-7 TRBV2 CASSWDRTASEQYF
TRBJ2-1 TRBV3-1 CASSQGIGGSLRNEQFF
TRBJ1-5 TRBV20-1 CSARDSGISQPQHF
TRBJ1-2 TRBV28 CASSLQGDYGNTF
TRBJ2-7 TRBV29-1 CSVGGGDRGTYEQYF
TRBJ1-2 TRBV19 CASSMTSGGANYGYTF
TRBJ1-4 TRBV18 CASSPPLIKNEKLFF
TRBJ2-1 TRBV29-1 CSVPPRGADYNEQFF
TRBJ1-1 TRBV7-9 CASSLEGVGEAFF
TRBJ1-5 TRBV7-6 CASTSGQGNQPQHF
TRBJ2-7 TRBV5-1 CASSLSQGTPYEQYF
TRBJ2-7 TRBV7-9 CASSLAYGAYEQYF
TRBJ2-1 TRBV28 CASSDRGGAYNEQFF
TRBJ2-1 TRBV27 CASSLHQAGPGNNEQFF
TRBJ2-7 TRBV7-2 CASSLAWGGSYEQYF
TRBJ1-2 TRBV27 CASRSGAYGYTF
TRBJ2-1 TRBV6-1 CASSQGASGTNEQFF
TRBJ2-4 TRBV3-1 CASSQTDIQYF
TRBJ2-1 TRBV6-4 CASSAGTGNYNEQFF
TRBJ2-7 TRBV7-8 CASSLGLWAPLYEQYF
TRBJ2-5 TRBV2 CASSESRRETQYF
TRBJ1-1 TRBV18 CASSPVREAFF
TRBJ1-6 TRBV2 CASRPQGLGNSPLHF
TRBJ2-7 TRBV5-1 CASSLGLAGEFEQYF
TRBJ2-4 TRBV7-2 CASSLVGVIQYF
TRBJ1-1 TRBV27 CASRRGAGTEAFF
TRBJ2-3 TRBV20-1 CSARDQGSSPDTQYF
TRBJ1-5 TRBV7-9 CASSQGTGREPQHF
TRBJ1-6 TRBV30 CAWKGSTGYNSPLHF